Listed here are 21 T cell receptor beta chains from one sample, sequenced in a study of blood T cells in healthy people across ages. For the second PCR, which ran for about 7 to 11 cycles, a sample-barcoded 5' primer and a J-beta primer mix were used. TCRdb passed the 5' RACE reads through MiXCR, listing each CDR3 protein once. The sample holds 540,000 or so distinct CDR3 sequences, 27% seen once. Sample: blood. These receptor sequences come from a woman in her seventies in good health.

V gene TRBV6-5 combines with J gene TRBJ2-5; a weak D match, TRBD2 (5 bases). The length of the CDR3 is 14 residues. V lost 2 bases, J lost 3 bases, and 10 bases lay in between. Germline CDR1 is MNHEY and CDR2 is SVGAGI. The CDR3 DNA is TGTGCCAGCAGTTACGAGGGCCCGAAAGAGACCCAGTACTTC. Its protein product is CASSYEGPKETQYF.

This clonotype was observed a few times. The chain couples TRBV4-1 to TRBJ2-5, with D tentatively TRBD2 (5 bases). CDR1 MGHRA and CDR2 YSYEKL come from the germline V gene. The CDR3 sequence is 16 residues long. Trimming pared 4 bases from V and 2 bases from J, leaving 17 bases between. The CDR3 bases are TGCGCCAGCAGCCTTACGTCCGGGGTAAGACAAGAGACCCAGTACTTC. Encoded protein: CASSLTSGVRQETQYF.

The CDR3 reads CASSLQTGGWNIQYF. The DNA for the CDR3 is TGTGCCAGCAGTTTACAGACAGGGGGCTGGAACATTCAGTACTTC. The chain combines TRBV27 with TRBJ2-4; TRBD1 agrees at 10 bases. V shed 2 bases and J 7 bases; nucleotides not matched to a gene: 5. Germline assignment: CDR1 MNHEY and CDR2 SMNVEV (reference sequence). The CDR3 is 15 residues long.

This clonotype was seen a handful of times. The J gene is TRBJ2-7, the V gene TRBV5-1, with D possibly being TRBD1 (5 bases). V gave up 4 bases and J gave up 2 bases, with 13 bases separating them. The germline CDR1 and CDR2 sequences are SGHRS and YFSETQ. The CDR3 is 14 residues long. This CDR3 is CASSPAKGTYEQYF. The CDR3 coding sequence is TGCGCCAGCAGCCCGGCCAAGGGGACCTACGAGCAGTACTTC.

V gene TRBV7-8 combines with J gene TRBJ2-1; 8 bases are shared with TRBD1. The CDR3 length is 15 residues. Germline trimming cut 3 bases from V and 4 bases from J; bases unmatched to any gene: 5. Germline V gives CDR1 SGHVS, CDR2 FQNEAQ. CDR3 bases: TGTGCCAGCAGCTTCGACAGGGGCCGATACAATGAGCAGTTCTTC. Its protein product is CASSFDRGRYNEQFF.

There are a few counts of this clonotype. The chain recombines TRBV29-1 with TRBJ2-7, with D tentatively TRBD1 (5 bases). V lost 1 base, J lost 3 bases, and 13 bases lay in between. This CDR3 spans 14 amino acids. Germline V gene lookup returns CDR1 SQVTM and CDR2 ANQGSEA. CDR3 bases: TGCAGCGTTGAAGCCCAGGGTAGTGACTACGAGCAGTACTTC. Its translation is CSVEAQGSDYEQYF.

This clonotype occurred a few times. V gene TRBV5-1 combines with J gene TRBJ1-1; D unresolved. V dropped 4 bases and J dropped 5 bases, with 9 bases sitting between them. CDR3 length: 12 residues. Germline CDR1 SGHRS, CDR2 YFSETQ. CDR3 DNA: TGCGCCAGCAGCCCCTCTTCGACTGAAGCTTTCTTT. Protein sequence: CASSPSSTEAFF.

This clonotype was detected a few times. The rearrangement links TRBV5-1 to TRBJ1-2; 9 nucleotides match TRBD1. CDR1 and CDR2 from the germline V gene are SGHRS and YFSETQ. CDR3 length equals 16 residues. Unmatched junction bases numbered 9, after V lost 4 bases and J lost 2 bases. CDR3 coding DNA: TGCGCCAGCAGCACGGGACCGGGACAGGGAAACTATGGCTACACCTTC. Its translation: CASSTGPGQGNYGYTF.

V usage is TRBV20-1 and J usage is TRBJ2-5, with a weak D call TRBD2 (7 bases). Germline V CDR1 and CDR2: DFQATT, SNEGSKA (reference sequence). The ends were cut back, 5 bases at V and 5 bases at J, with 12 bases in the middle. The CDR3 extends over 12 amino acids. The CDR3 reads CSAGGGGETQYF. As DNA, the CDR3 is TGCAGTGCTGGGGGGGGCGGGGAGACCCAGTACTTC.

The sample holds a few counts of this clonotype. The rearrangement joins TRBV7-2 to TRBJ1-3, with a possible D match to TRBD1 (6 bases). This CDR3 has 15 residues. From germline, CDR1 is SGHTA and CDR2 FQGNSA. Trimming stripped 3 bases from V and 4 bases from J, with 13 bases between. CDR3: CASSFARTEGNTIYF. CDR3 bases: TGTGCCAGCAGCTTCGCTCGGACAGAAGGAAACACCATATATTTT.

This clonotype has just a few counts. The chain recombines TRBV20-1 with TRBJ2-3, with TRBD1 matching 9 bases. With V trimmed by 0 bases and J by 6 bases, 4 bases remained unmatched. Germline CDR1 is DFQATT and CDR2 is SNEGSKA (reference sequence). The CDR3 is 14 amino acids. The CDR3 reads CSARERTGVDTQYF. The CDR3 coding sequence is TGCAGTGCTAGAGAACGGACAGGGGTGGATACGCAGTATTTT.

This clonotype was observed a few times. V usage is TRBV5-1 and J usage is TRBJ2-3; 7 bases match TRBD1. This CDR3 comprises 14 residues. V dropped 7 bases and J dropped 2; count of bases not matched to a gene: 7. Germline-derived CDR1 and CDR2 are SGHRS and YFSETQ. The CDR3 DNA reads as TGCGCCAGCGCCCTACAGGGGCACACAGATACGCAGTATTTT. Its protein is CASALQGHTDTQYF.

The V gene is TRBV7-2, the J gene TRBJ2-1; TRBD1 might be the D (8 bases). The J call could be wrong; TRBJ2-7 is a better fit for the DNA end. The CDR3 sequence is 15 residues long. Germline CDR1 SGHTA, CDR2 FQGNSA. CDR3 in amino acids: CASSSGGTGGKEQYF. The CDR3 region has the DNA TGTGCCAGCAGCTCGGGAGGTACAGGGGGGAAAGAGCAGTACTTC.

The CDR3 DNA reads TGTGCCAGCAGTAAACAGGGGAAGGGGCCCTACAATGAGCAGTTCTTC. This gives the protein CASSKQGKGPYNEQFF. V usage is TRBV6-1 and J usage is TRBJ2-1; 7 positions agree with TRBD1. The CDR3 extends over 16 amino acids. Germline trimming cut 5 bases from V and 2 bases from J; bases unmatched to any gene: 9. Germline V gene lookup returns CDR1 MNHNS and CDR2 SASEGT.

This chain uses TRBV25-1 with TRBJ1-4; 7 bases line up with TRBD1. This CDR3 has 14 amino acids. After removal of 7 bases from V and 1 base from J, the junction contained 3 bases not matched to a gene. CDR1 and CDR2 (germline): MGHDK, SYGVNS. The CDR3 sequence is CASTDRETNEKLFF. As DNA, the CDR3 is TGTGCCAGCACAGACAGGGAAACTAATGAAAAACTGTTTTTT.

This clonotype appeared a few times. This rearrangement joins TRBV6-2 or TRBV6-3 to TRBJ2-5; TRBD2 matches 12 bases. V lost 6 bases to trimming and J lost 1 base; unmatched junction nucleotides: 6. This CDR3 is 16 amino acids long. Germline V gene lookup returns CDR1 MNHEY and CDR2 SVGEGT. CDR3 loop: CASRMTSGGPQETQYF. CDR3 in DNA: TGTGCCAGCAGGATGACTAGCGGGGGTCCCCAAGAGACCCAGTACTTC.

CDR3 sequence reads: CASSVYPNEKLFF. The CDR3 DNA reads TGTGCCAGCAGCGTATACCCTAATGAAAAACTGTTTTTT. This chain joins TRBV9 and TRBJ1-4; D unresolved. V was pared by 1 base and J by 3 bases, with 4 bases between. The CDR3 has 13 amino acids. Germline CDR1 SGDLS, CDR2 YYNGEE.

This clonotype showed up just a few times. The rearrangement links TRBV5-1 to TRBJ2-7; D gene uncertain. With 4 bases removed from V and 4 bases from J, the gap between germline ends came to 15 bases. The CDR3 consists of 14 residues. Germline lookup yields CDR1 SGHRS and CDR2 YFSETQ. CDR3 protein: CASSPVHSRYEQYF. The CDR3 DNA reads TGCGCCAGCAGCCCGGTCCATAGCCGGTACGAGCAGTACTTC.

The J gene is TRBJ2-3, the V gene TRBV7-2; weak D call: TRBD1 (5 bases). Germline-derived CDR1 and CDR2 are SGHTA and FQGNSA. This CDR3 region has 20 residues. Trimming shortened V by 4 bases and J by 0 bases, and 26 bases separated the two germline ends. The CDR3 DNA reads TGTGCCAGCAGCTCCGCGCTTTATTCAACCTGGGGCGGAAGCACAGATACGCAGTATTTT. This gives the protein CASSSALYSTWGGSTDTQYF. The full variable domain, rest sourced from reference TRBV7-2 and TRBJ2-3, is GAGVSQSPSNKVTEKGKDVELRCDPISGHTALYWYRQSLGQGLEFLIYFQGNSAPDKSGLPSDRFSAERTGGSVSTLTIQRTQQEDSAVYLCASSSALYSTWGGSTDTQYFGPGTRLTVL.

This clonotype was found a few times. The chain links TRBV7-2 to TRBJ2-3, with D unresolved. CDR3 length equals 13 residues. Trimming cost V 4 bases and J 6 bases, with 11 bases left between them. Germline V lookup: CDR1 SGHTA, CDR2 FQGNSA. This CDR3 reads CASSSTFPDTQYF. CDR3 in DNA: TGTGCCAGCAGCTCGACCTTCCCGGATACGCAGTATTTT.

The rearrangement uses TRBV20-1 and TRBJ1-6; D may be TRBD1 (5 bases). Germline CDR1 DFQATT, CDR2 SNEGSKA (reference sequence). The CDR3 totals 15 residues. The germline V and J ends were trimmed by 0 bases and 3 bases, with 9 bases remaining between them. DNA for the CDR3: TGCAGTGCTAGAGATCGGGGCAACTATAATTCACCCCTCCACTTT. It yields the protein CSARDRGNYNSPLHF.